These 12 T cell receptor beta chains share one sample of origin, sequenced in a study of response to subunit inactivated influenza vaccine. In TCRdb, the RT-PCR reads were re-called with MiXCR into one record per CDR3 protein. The sample comprises almost 250,000 distinct CDR3 sequences, less than 15% of which are singletons, and 7.8% rests with the top ten. The sample in question was non-naive T cells sorted from PBMCs, obtained approximately 15 days before vaccination. These receptors came from a man between 45 and 60 years old who received an inactivated influenza vaccine.

The chain employs TRBV20-1 and TRBJ2-1; 11 nucleotides agree with TRBD2. The CDR3 has 17 residues. V trimming: 3 bases; J trimming: 4 bases; junction bases outside the gene matches: 11. The V gene's germline CDR1 is DFQATT and CDR2 SNEGSKA (reference sequence). This CDR3 is CSASPKTSGTVYNEQFF. DNA for the CDR3: TGCAGTGCTAGTCCCAAGACTAGCGGGACCGTATACAATGAGCAGTTCTTC.

This clonotype occurred a few times. The V call is TRBV12-3 or TRBV12-4, the J call TRBJ1-1; D is unclear. The CDR3 is 13 amino acids. The germline V and J ends were trimmed by 8 bases and 5 bases, with 15 bases remaining between them. The CDR3 spells CASGGLRRTEAFF. CDR3 coding DNA: TGTGCCAGCGGCGGACTCCGGAGGACTGAAGCTTTCTTT.

CDR3 loop: CASSEGPGYNSPLHF. The CDR3 DNA sequence: TGCGCCAGCAGTGAAGGGCCAGGGTATAATTCACCCCTCCACTTT. V gene TRBV10-2 combines with J gene TRBJ1-6; TRBD1 is a possible D gene (5 bases). CDR1 is WSHSY and CDR2 is SAAADI in the germline V gene. The CDR3 has 15 residues. Trimming took off 3 bases at V and 4 bases at J, with 10 bases between the two ends.

This clonotype was seen a few times. In nucleotides, the CDR3 is TGTGCCAGCAGTGTCTCAGGGGGCCAGCCCCAGCATTTT. Translated, it gives CASSVSGGQPQHF. V is TRBV6-1 and J is TRBJ1-5, with 8 positions matching TRBD1. The CDR3 loop spans 13 amino acids. Germline V gene lookup returns CDR1 MNHNS and CDR2 SASEGT. J lost 7 bases, V lost 4 bases, and 3 bases had no gene match.

This clonotype occurred many times. V is TRBV7-6 and J is TRBJ2-1; TRBD2 might be the D (6 bases). This CDR3 comprises 16 residues. Trimming took off 1 base at V and 4 bases at J, with 14 bases between the two ends. From germline, CDR1 is SGHVS and CDR2 FNYEAQ. This CDR3 is CASSLGVASVYNEQFF. The CDR3 DNA reads as TGTGCCAGCAGCTTAGGGGTCGCTAGCGTATACAATGAGCAGTTCTTC.

At least ten counts were recorded for this clonotype. The J gene is TRBJ2-1, the V gene TRBV5-1; D gene unclear. Trimming pared 2 bases from V and 6 bases from J, leaving 6 bases between. This CDR3 is 12 amino acids long. Germline loops: CDR1 SGHRS, CDR2 YFSETQ. Here the CDR3 DNA reads TGCGCCAGCAGCTTTGGGGTCAATGAGCAGTTCTTC. Its protein is CASSFGVNEQFF.

This clonotype was found a few times. One end of the junction fails to match germline, which may point to a read error. The chain uses TRBV20-1 and TRBJ2-7; the match to TRBD2 covers 9 bases. Germline V lookup: CDR1 DFQATT, CDR2 SNEGSKA (reference sequence). The CDR3 length is 15 residues. The CDR3 DNA sequence: TGCAGTGCTACCAGTCCGGGGACTAGCTCCCACGAGCAGTACTTC. Its translation is CSATSPGTSSHEQYF.

In nucleotides, the CDR3 is TGTGCCAGCAGCTTCTTGGGGCAGGGGGCGGCTGGCTACACCTTC. Translation: CASSFLGQGAAGYTF. The chain employs TRBV7-9 and TRBJ1-2, with 8 bases aligning to TRBD1. This CDR3 spans 15 amino acids. The V and J ends lost 3 bases and 7 bases, in that order; junction bases with no gene match: 10. CDR1 and CDR2 (germline): SEHNR, FQNEAQ (reference sequence).

This clonotype was counted ten times or more. DNA for the CDR3: TGCAGTGGAGTGCCAGGGGGCTTGGGAGCTTTCTTT. It yields the protein CSGVPGGLGAFF. The rearrangement uses TRBV20-1 and TRBJ1-1, with 8 positions matching TRBD1. CDR1 and CDR2 (germline): DFQATT, SNEGSKA (reference sequence). The CDR3 covers 12 residues. The V gene end was trimmed by 7 bases and the J gene end by 10 bases; junction bases not matched to a gene: 11.

This clonotype was picked up a small number of times. V usage is TRBV5-1 and J usage is TRBJ2-7; no clear D gene. Germline V gene sequence: CDR1 SGHRS, CDR2 YFSETQ. The ends were cut back, 3 bases at V and 3 bases at J, with 13 bases in the middle. The CDR3 sequence is 14 residues long. The CDR3 region has the DNA TGCGCCAGCAGCTCCACCGCAGGTAACTACGAGCAGTACTTC. It specifies CASSSTAGNYEQYF.

This clonotype has a handful of counts. The chain is built from TRBV5-1 and TRBJ2-5; 9 bases agree with TRBD2. V was clipped by 6 bases and J by 4 bases; unmatched bases: 4. This CDR3 spans 13 amino acids. In germline, CDR1 is SGHRS, CDR2 YFSETQ. CDR3 in amino acids: CASTSGKGETQYF. The CDR3 DNA follows: TGCGCCAGCACTAGCGGGAAAGGAGAGACCCAGTACTTC.

V gene TRBV6-2 or TRBV6-3 combines with J gene TRBJ1-5, with 8 nucleotides matching TRBD1. Germline V gene lookup returns CDR1 MNHEY and CDR2 SVGEGT. The CDR3 has 14 residues. V lost 5 bases, J lost 6 bases, and 6 bases stayed unmatched. In DNA form, the CDR3 reads TGTGCCAGCAGTCGCACAGGGGGTCTTCAGCCCCAGCATTTT. Its translation is CASSRTGGLQPQHF.